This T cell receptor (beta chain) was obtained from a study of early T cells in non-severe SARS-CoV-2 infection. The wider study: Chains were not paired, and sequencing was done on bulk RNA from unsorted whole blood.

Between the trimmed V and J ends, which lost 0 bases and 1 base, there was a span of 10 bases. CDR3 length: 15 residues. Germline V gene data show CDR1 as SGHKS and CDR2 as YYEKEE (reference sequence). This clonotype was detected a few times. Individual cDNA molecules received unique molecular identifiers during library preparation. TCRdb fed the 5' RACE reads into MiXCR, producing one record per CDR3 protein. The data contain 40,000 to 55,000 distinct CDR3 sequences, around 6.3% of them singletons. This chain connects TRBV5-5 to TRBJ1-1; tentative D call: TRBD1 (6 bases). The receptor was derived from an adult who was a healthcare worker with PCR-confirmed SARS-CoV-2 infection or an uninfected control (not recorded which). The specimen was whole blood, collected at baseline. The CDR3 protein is CASSLAGRGNTEAFF. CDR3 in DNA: TGTGCCAGCAGCTTGGCCGGCAGGGGGAACACTGAAGCTTTCTTT.